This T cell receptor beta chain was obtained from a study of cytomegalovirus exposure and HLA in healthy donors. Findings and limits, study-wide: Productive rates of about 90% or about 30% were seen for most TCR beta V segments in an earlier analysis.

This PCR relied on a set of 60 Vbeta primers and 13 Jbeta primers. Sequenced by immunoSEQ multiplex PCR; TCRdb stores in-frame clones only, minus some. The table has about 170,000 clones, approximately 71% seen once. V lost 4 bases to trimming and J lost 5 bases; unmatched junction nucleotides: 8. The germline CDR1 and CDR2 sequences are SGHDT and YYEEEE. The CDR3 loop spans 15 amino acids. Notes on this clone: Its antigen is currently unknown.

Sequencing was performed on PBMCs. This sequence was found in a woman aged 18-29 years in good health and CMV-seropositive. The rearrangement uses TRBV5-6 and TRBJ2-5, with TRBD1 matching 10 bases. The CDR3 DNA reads TGTGCCAGCAGCCAAAGGACAGGGGGGAGGGAGACCCAGTACTTC. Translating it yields CASSQRTGGRETQYF.